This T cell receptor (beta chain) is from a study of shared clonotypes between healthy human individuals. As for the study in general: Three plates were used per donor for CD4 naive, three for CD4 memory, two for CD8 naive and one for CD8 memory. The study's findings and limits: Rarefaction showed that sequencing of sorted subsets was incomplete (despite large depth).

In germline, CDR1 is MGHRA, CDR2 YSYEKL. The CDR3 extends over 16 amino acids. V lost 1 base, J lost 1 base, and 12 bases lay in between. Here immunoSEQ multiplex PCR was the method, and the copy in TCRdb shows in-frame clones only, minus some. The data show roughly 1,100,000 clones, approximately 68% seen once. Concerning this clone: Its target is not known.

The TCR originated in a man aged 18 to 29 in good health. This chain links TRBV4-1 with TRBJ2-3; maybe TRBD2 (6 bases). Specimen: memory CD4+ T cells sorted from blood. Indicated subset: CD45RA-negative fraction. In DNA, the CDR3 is TGCGCCAGCAGCCAAGGGATATCTAGCGGCACAGATACGCAGTATTTT. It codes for CASSQGISSGTDTQYF.